The 18 T cell receptor beta chains in this list originate from one sample, sequenced in a study of Graves' ophthalmopathy and Graves' hyperthyroidism. The study amplified TCR beta CDR3 regions using RNA transcripts. The library came from an HTBI-primed first-round RT-PCR and a second-round multiplex PCR. In TCRdb, the multiplex PCR reads were re-called with MiXCR into one record per CDR3 protein. This sample yields 650,000 to 900,000 distinct CDR3 sequences, of which roughly two fifths are seen a single time; about 40% belongs to the top ten. The sample taken for sequencing was peripheral blood. The receptors shown here come from an adult man with Graves' ophthalmopathy.

The V gene is TRBV6-6, the J gene TRBJ2-5, with D perhaps matching TRBD2 (6 bases). Between the trimmed V and J ends, which lost 3 bases and 5 bases, there was a span of 19 bases. Germline loops: CDR1 MNHNY, CDR2 SVGAGI (reference sequence). The CDR3 consists of 16 residues. CDR3 in amino acids: CASSYLAIVRRETQYF. As DNA, the CDR3 is TGTGCCAGCAGTTATCTAGCGATAGTACGTCGGGAGACCCAGTACTTC.

The chain couples TRBV24-1 to TRBJ1-5, with 7 bases matching TRBD1. After removal of 11 bases from V and 5 bases from J, the junction contained 14 bases not matched to a gene. This CDR3 region has 15 residues. CDR1 and CDR2 from the germline V gene are KGHDR and SFDVKD. For the CDR3, the DNA is TGTGCCAGCAGATTGACAGGGCGTGGGTATCAGCCCCAGCATTTT. Protein sequence: CASRLTGRGYQPQHF.

This clonotype was picked up a small number of times. The rearrangement joins TRBV7-9 to TRBJ1-1; 7 nucleotides align to TRBD1. The CDR3 covers 13 residues. The germline V gene encodes CDR1 SEHNR and CDR2 FQNEAQ (reference sequence). The ends lost 5 bases at V and 6 bases at J; junction bases unmatched: 6. CDR3 loop: CASSPQGPAEAFF. The CDR3 bases are TGTGCCAGCAGCCCACAGGGGCCCGCTGAAGCTTTCTTT.

This clonotype has a count of ten or more. This rearrangement joins TRBV7-9 to TRBJ1-2, with D possibly matching TRBD1 (5 bases). Trimming shortened V by 4 bases and J by 5 bases, and 17 bases separated the two germline ends. CDR1 is SEHNR and CDR2 is FQNEAQ in the germline V gene (reference sequence). CDR3 size: 15 residues. The CDR3 DNA sequence: TGTGCCAGCAGCTCTAGCGGGGGAGTGGGATATGGCTACACCTTC. This translates into CASSSSGGVGYGYTF. Using reference TRBV7-9 and TRBJ1-2 for the parts outside the CDR3, the full variable domain is DTGVSQNPRHKITKRGQNVTFRCDPISEHNRLYWYRQTLGQGPEFLTYFQNEAQLEKSRLLSDRFSAERPKGSFSTLEIQRTEQGDSAMYLCASSSSGGVGYGYTFGSGTRLTVV.

The chain joins TRBV20-1 to TRBJ1-2, with D tentatively TRBD1 (6 bases). Germline loops: CDR1 DFQATT, CDR2 SNEGSKA (reference sequence). The CDR3 sequence is 11 residues long. The CDR3 sequence is CSLQGVHGYTF. Written as DNA, the CDR3 is TGCAGCCTACAGGGAGTACATGGCTACACCTTC.

The V gene is TRBV10-3, the J gene TRBJ2-5, with TRBD2 identical over 15 bases. CDR1 ENHRY and CDR2 SYGVKD come from the germline V gene. The V segment lost 6 bases and the J segment 3 bases; nucleotides outside the gene matches: 2. The CDR3 loop spans 15 amino acids. The CDR3 DNA reads TGTGCCATCAGCGGACTAGCGGGAGGGAAAGAGACCCAGTACTTC. It yields the protein CAISGLAGGKETQYF.

This clonotype was picked up many times. The V gene is TRBV9, the J gene TRBJ1-2; possibly TRBD1 for D (6 bases). CDR1 and CDR2 from the germline V gene are SGDLS and YYNGEE. This CDR3 is 14 amino acids long. Trimming shortened V by 3 bases and J by 0 bases, and 9 bases separated the two germline ends. The CDR3 is CASSGQASNYGYTF. The DNA of the CDR3 is TGTGCCAGCAGCGGACAGGCATCTAACTATGGCTACACCTTC.

This chain uses TRBV6-1 with TRBJ2-5, with 15 bases lining up with TRBD2. The CDR3 is made up of 19 amino acids. Per germline, CDR1 MNHNS and CDR2 SASEGT. Germline trimming cut 6 bases from V and 4 bases from J; bases unmatched to any gene: 15. This chain's CDR3 is CASSPLRTSGRVGGETQYF. Here the CDR3 DNA reads TGTGCCAGCAGCCCCCTCCGGACTAGCGGGAGGGTCGGGGGAGAGACCCAGTACTTC.

This clonotype was counted only a few times. The chain recombines TRBV15 with TRBJ1-2; 7 bases are shared with TRBD1. Trimming removed 3 bases from V and 12 bases from J; junction bases left unmatched: 7. Germline CDR1 is LNHNV and CDR2 is YYDKDF (reference sequence). There are 12 residues in the CDR3. Written as DNA, the CDR3 is TGTGCCACCAGCAGGGGGGACAGTGGAAACACCTTC. The encoded protein is CATSRGDSGNTF.

With respect to this clonotype: Lacking the conserved final phenylalanine or tryptophan, this CDR3 likely reflects a read error. The chain carries TRBV7-8 and TRBJ2-5; D unresolved. This CDR3 region has 14 residues. V lost 0 bases and J 1 base, leaving 6 bases between the germline ends. CDR1 is SGHVS and CDR2 is FQNEAQ in the germline V gene. CDR3 protein: CASSLALGQETQYV. DNA for the CDR3: TGTGCCAGCAGCTTAGCGCTAGGCCAAGAGACCCAGTACGTC.

J is TRBJ2-7 and V is TRBV29-1; D may match TRBD1 or TRBD2 (5 bases each). The CDR3 has 12 amino acids. The germline gives CDR1 SQVTM, CDR2 ANQGSEA. The V end lost 4 bases, the J end lost 2 bases, and 9 bases lay between the germline ends. CDR3 DNA sequence: TGCAGCGTTGTCGGGGCCGCCTACGAGCAGTACTTC. Its translation is CSVVGAAYEQYF.

Remarks on this clonotype: A clone one base away is much larger, so this may be a read error. V usage is TRBV14 and J usage is TRBJ1-1; no clear D gene. V was trimmed by 2 bases and J by 1 base, leaving 11 bases between them. The germline V gene has CDR1 SGHDN and CDR2 FVKESK. The CDR3 spans 15 residues. In DNA, the CDR3 is TGTGCCAGCAGCCAACTTGGGGTCAGGAACACTGAAGCTTTCTTT. The encoded protein is CASSQLGVRNTEAFF.

CDR3 sequence (DNA): TGTGCCATCAGTGAACGGGGAGAGACCCAGTACTTC. This sequence encodes CAISERGETQYF. The chain has TRBV10-3 and TRBJ2-5; TRBD2 might be the D (5 bases). The CDR3 loop spans 12 amino acids. Germline CDR1 and CDR2: ENHRY and SYGVKD. Trimming removed 3 bases from V and 4 bases from J, with 6 bases in between.

The genes are TRBV10-3 and TRBJ1-3; 7 bases line up with TRBD1. This CDR3 has 16 amino acids. V was clipped by 3 bases and J by 4 bases; unmatched bases: 9. Germline assignment: CDR1 ENHRY and CDR2 SYGVKD. The CDR3 nucleotides read TGTGCCATCAGTGAACGAGCCGGGACAGCAGGAAACACCATATATTTT. Protein: CAISERAGTAGNTIYF.

The CDR3 loop is CASSRSVDTEAFF. CDR3 coding DNA: TGTGCCAGCAGTAGGTCGGTGGACACTGAAGCTTTCTTT. This chain joins TRBV27 and TRBJ1-1, with D hard to call. Germline CDR1 and CDR2: MNHEY and SMNVEV (reference sequence). The CDR3 runs 13 residues. The V end lost 5 bases, the J end lost 3 bases, and 10 bases lay between the germline ends.

The chain carries TRBV19 and TRBJ1-2; tentatively, D is TRBD1 (6 bases). CDR3 length: 16 residues. Germline loops: CDR1 LNHDA, CDR2 SQIVND (reference sequence). V lost 4 bases and J lost 6, with 21 bases in between. CDR3 DNA: TGTGCCAGTAGTACGCCCCGACAGCTAAAGGGGGATGGCTACACCTTC. This encodes CASSTPRQLKGDGYTF.

V is TRBV7-2 and J is TRBJ2-7; 13 bases match TRBD2. The CDR3 has 19 residues. The germline CDR1 and CDR2 sequences are SGHTA and FQGNSA. J was trimmed by 3 bases and V by 1 base; bases with no gene match: 12. CDR3: CASSLDLLAGGLPNYEQYF. The CDR3 bases are TGTGCCAGCAGCTTAGACCTACTAGCGGGAGGGCTCCCTAACTACGAGCAGTACTTC.

The V call is TRBV7-9, the J call TRBJ2-1; 10 bases fit TRBD1. CDR3 length equals 17 residues. The germline CDR1 and CDR2 sequences are SEHNR and FQNEAQ (reference sequence). V gave up 1 base and J gave up 7 bases; unmatched junction bases: 10. The CDR3 DNA reads as TGTGCCAGCAGCTTAGATCAAAGGACAGGGGGTTCAAATGAGCAGTTCTTC. Its protein product is CASSLDQRTGGSNEQFF.